This is a list of T cell receptor beta chains from one sample in a study of cytomegalovirus exposure and HLA in healthy donors. Method: immunoSEQ multiplex PCR; TCRdb's copy keeps in-frame clones and lacks some. Here the sample spans approximately 130,000 clones, roughly 69% being singletons. Sequencing input: PBMCs. The receptors come from a human donor in good health. Both conserved end residues are part of each CDR3. The D gene is left open where the match is weak. Not every row has a clone size; where given, it reads once, few, many or a size class.

NA,15,TRBJ2-1,NA,TRBV19,CASSPRTGFGNEQFF,TGTGCCAGTAGTCCGAGAACGGGGTTCGGCAATGAGCAGTTCTTC
TRBD1,12,TRBJ1-1,NA,TRBV7-9,CASDAGGRKAFF,TGTGCCAGCGACGCAGGGGGCAGAAAGGCTTTCTTT
NA,14,TRBJ2-1,few,TRBV7-3,CASSTAGSTSEQFF,TGTGCCAGCAGCACGGCCGGGAGCACCAGTGAGCAGTTCTTC
NA,13,TRBJ1-6,NA,TRBV6-5,CASSGQRNGPLHF,TGTGCCAGCAGTGGACAGCGGAACGGGCCCCTCCACTTT
NA,14,TRBJ2-5,NA,TRBV9,CASSVGLYEETQYF,TGTGCCAGCAGCGTAGGTCTCTATGAAGAGACCCAGTACTTC
TRBD1,13,TRBJ2-1,few,TRBV6-1,CASRGQGAGEQFF,TGTGCCAGCAGAGGACAGGGGGCGGGTGAGCAGTTCTTC
TRBD1,15,TRBJ1-2,NA,TRBV5-1,CASSLLGTGVSGYTF,TGCGCCAGCAGCTTGTTGGGGACAGGGGTATCTGGCTACACCTTC
TRBD1,15,TRBJ2-5,once,TRBV27,CASSLAWGQQETQYF,TGTGCCAGCAGTTTAGCCTGGGGACAGCAAGAGACCCAGTACTTC
NA,16,TRBJ1-4,NA,TRBV6-5,CASSYSISSLNEKLFF,TGTGCCAGCAGTTACTCGATTAGCAGCCTTAATGAAAAACTGTTTTTT
TRBD1,14,TRBJ2-7,NA,TRBV10-3,CAIRGQESSYEQYF,TGTGCCATCAGGGGACAGGAAAGCTCCTACGAGCAGTACTTC
NA,14,TRBJ1-2,few,TRBV2,CASSAGSRDTGYTF,TGTGCCAGCAGTGCGGGTAGCAGGGATACTGGCTACACCTTC
TRBD2,15,TRBJ2-7,NA,TRBV5-4,CASSPRSGALYEQYF,TGTGCCAGCAGCCCCCGAAGCGGGGCCCTCTACGAGCAGTACTTC
NA,15,TRBJ1-6,NA,TRBV4-2,CASSQGVGGNRPLHF,TGTGCCAGCAGCCAAGGGGTGGGAGGGAATAGGCCCCTCCACTTT
NA,15,TRBJ1-6,NA,TRBV28,CASQIPTGSNSPLHF,TGTGCCAGCCAGATACCGACAGGATCCAATTCACCCCTCCACTTT
NA,14,TRBJ2-7,once,TRBV13,CASSAEGESYEQYF,TGTGCCAGCAGCGCCGAGGGTGAATCCTACGAGCAGTACTTC
NA,14,TRBJ2-5,few,TRBV5-1,CASRAAGNQETQYF,TGCGCCAGCAGAGCGGCAGGAAATCAAGAGACCCAGTACTTC
NA,15,TRBJ1-1,NA,TRBV25-1,CASKSSGGAGVEAFF,TGTGCCAGCAAGTCGTCGGGGGGCGCCGGGGTTGAAGCTTTCTTT
TRBD1,14,TRBJ2-3,NA,TRBV2,CASSEGQGTDTQYF,TGTGCCAGCAGTGAGGGACAGGGCACAGATACGCAGTATTTT
TRBD2,16,TRBJ2-3,few,TRBV10-3,CAISKTSGGRADTQYF,TGTGCCATCAGCAAGACTAGCGGGGGTCGGGCAGATACGCAGTATTTT
TRBD1,17,TRBJ1-2,NA,TRBV7-6,CASSLGFPGQGDSGYTF,TGTGCCAGCAGCTTAGGTTTCCCGGGACAGGGTGACAGTGGCTACACCTTC
TRBD2,16,TRBJ2-1,NA,TRBV11-2,CASSPYRASGTHEQFF,TGTGCCAGCAGCCCATACCGGGCTAGCGGGACCCATGAGCAGTTCTTC
TRBD2,13,TRBJ2-7,NA,TRBV29-1,CSGLALAGDEQYF,TGCAGCGGACTAGCCCTGGCTGGCGACGAGCAGTACTTC
NA,17,TRBJ1-1,NA,TRBV15,CATSRDRGPRGSTEAFF,TGTGCCACCAGCAGAGATCGGGGCCCCAGGGGTTCCACTGAAGCTTTCTTT
TRBD1,14,TRBJ1-5,NA,TRBV28,CASSLRQGYQPQHF,TGTGCCAGCAGTTTAAGACAGGGGTATCAGCCCCAGCATTTT
TRBD2,16,TRBJ2-7,NA,TRBV28,CASSLLTSGLAYEQYF,TGTGCCAGCAGTTTACTCACTAGCGGGCTCGCCTACGAGCAGTACTTC
TRBD1,15,TRBJ1-1,NA,TRBV12-5,CASGLVTGGRVEAFF,TGTGCTAGTGGTTTGGTGACAGGGGGGCGAGTTGAAGCTTTCTTT
TRBD1,15,TRBJ2-7,NA,TRBV19,CASSDPGTGAYEQYF,TGTGCCAGTAGTGACCCCGGGACAGGGGCTTACGAGCAGTACTTC
TRBD1,14,TRBJ2-2,NA,TRBV10-3,CATGQVANTGELFF,TGTGCCACCGGACAGGTCGCGAACACCGGGGAGCTGTTTTTT
NA,13,TRBJ1-1,NA,TRBV19,CASSITLGPEAFF,TGTGCCAGTAGTATAACCCTAGGCCCTGAAGCTTTCTTT
NA,11,TRBJ2-1,NA,TRBV20-1,CSATGTQAQFF,TGCAGTGCGACCGGGACTCAAGCACAGTTCTTC
NA,16,TRBJ2-3,few,TRBV9,CASSVQGTHYTDTQYF,TGTGCCAGCAGCGTACAGGGGACCCACTACACAGATACGCAGTATTTT
TRBD2,15,TRBJ2-1,NA,TRBV30,CAWSVLAGGPGEQFF,TGTGCCTGGAGTGTACTTGCGGGAGGGCCCGGTGAGCAGTTCTTC
NA,15,TRBJ1-3,many,TRBV7-2,CASRETVSSGNTIYF,TGTGCCAGCAGGGAAACAGTCTCCTCTGGAAACACCATATATTTT
NA,17,TRBJ1-5,NA,TRBV25-1,CASSEWNVDRDNQPQHF,TGTGCCAGCAGTGAATGGAACGTTGACAGAGACAATCAGCCCCAGCATTTT
NA,14,TRBJ1-1,NA,TRBV4-1,CASSPGEGNTEAFF,TGCGCCAGCAGCCCGGGGGAGGGGAACACTGAAGCTTTCTTT
NA,14,TRBJ2-7,few,TRBV5-1,CASSLGGSAYEQYF,TGCGCCAGCAGCTTGGGGGGCAGCGCCTACGAGCAGTACTTC
TRBD2,17,TRBJ2-3,NA,TRBV13,CASSLVLAGDHTDTQYF,TGTGCCAGCAGCTTAGTCCTAGCGGGGGATCACACAGATACGCAGTATTTT
NA,14,TRBJ2-1,NA,TRBV5-4,CASSFSGRGYEQFF,TGTGCCAGCAGCTTTAGCGGAAGGGGCTATGAGCAGTTCTTC
TRBD1,18,TRBJ2-7,once,TRBV7-9,CASSLAGGLWDSPYEQYF,TGTGCCAGCAGCTTAGCCGGCGGTTTATGGGACAGCCCCTACGAGCAGTACTTC
TRBD1,16,TRBJ1-1,NA,TRBV5-1,CASSLGAGGGRTEAFF,TGCGCCAGCAGCTTGGGGGCAGGGGGCGGTCGGACTGAAGCTTTCTTT
TRBD1,15,TRBJ1-2,NA,TRBV4-1,CASSQEGQGNYGYTF,TGCGCCAGCAGCCAGGAGGGACAGGGTAACTATGGCTACACCTTC
TRBD1,15,TRBJ1-5,NA,TRBV28,CASSSAGTENQPQHF,TGTGCCAGCAGCTCCGCCGGGACAGAGAATCAGCCCCAGCATTTT
NA,15,TRBJ1-1,NA,TRBV28,CASSSGVVGYTEAFF,TGTGCCAGCAGTTCCGGGGTGGTTGGGTACACTGAAGCTTTCTTT
TRBD1,12,TRBJ1-2,NA,TRBV10-3,CAISESTGDYTF,TGTGCCATCAGTGAGTCGACAGGGGACTACACCTTC
NA,13,TRBJ2-7,NA,TRBV7-2,CASSLAFGGEQYF,TGTGCCAGCAGCTTAGCGTTCGGGGGCGAGCAGTACTTC
NA,14,TRBJ2-1,NA,TRBV14,CASSPEYGAGEQFF,TGTGCCAGCAGCCCCGAGTATGGAGCCGGTGAGCAGTTCTTC
NA,14,TRBJ1-1,NA,TRBV4-3,CASSQGHSNTEAFF,TGCGCCAGCAGCCAAGGTCATTCGAACACTGAAGCTTTCTTT
NA,15,TRBJ2-5,few,TRBV28,CASSSPMGLSETQYF,TGTGCCAGCAGTTCCCCCATGGGGCTCTCGGAGACCCAGTACTTC
NA,13,TRBJ1-1,NA,TRBV7-9,CASRETGNTEAFF,TGTGCCAGCAGAGAAACAGGGAACACTGAAGCTTTCTTT
TRBD1,16,TRBJ2-5,NA,TRBV5-4,CASNRGGQGGQETQYF,TGTGCCAGCAACCGGGGAGGACAGGGGGGTCAAGAGACCCAGTACTTC
NA,16,TRBJ2-7,once,TRBV11-2,CASSSRGRGFSYEQYF,TGTGCCAGCAGCTCCCGAGGGCGGGGCTTCTCCTACGAGCAGTACTTC